There are a few counts of the clone carrying this T cell receptor (beta chain). Its target is unknown. The data originate from a study of early T cells in non-severe SARS-CoV-2 infection. Study summary: Sequencing used unsorted whole-blood bulk RNA, so chains lack pairing.

Study outcomes and limitations: Comparison of clonotypes with VDJdb favored anti-spike CD8 responses while missing private and CD4 specificities.

V lost 2 bases, J lost 7 bases, and 14 bases stayed unmatched. Germline CDR1 reads LNHDA; CDR2 reads SQIVND (reference sequence). This CDR3 comprises 18 residues. Attachment of unique molecular identifiers to individual cDNA molecules was performed. One entry per CDR3 protein, called by TCRdb with MiXCR from the 5' RACE reads. The data show approximately 46,000 distinct CDR3 sequences, approximately 22% seen once. The rearrangement links TRBV19 to TRBJ2-6; TRBD1 matches at 7 bases. The receptor was derived from an adult who was a healthcare worker with PCR-confirmed SARS-CoV-2 infection or an uninfected control (not recorded which). The specimen was whole blood, collected at baseline. In nucleotides, the CDR3 is TGTGCCAGTAGTATACGGGGACAGAGGACCGCCGTTGCCAACGTCCTGACTTTC. This translates into CASSIRGQRTAVANVLTF.